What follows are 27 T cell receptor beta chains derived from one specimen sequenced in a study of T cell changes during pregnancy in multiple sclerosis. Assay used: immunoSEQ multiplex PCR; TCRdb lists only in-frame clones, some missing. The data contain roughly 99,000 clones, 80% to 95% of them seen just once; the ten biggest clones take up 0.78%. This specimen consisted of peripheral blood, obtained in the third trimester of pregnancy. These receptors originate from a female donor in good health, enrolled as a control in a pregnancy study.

The CDR3 nucleotides are TGTGCCAGCAGTTTATCGGGGAGGGCGGCTGGGGCCAACGTCCTGACTTTC. Protein product: CASSLSGRAAGANVLTF. The gene calls are TRBV27 and TRBJ2-6; 7 bases agree with TRBD2. CDR3 length: 17 amino acids. V trimming: 0 bases; J trimming: 2 bases; junction bases outside the gene matches: 4. Looked up from germline, CDR1 is MNHEY and CDR2 is SMNVEV (reference sequence).

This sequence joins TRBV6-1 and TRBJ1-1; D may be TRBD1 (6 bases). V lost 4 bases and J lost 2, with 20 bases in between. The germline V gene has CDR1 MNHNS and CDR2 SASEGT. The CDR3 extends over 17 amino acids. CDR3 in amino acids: CASSAITGPTLNTEAFF. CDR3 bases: TGTGCCAGCAGTGCTATTACAGGGCCTACACTTAACACTGAAGCTTTCTTT.

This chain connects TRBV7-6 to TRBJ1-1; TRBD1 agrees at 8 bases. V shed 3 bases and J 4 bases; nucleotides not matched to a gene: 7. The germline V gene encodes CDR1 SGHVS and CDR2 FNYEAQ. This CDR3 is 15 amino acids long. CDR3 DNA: TGTGCCAGCAGCTTCCCGACAGGGGATAGCACTGAAGCTTTCTTT. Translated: CASSFPTGDSTEAFF.

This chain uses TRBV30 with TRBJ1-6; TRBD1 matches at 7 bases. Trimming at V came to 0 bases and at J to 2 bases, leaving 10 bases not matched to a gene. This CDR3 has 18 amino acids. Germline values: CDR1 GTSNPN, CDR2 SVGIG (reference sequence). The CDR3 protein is CAWSVKGAGDAYNSPLHF. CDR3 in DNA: TGTGCCTGGAGTGTAAAGGGGGCAGGGGATGCCTATAATTCACCCCTCCACTTT.

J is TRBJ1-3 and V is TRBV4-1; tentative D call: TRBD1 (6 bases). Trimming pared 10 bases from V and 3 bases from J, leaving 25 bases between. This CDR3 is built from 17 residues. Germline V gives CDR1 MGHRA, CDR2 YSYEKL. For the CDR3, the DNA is TGCGCCAACGAGGGGGTCTGGGTTGGTATTTATGGAAACACCATATATTTT. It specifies CANEGVWVGIYGNTIYF.

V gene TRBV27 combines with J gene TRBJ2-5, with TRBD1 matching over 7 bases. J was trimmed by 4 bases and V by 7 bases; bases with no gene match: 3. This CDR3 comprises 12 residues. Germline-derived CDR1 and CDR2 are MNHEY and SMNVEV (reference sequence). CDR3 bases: TGTGCCAGCACCTCAGGGGGAGAGACCCAGTACTTC. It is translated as CASTSGGETQYF.

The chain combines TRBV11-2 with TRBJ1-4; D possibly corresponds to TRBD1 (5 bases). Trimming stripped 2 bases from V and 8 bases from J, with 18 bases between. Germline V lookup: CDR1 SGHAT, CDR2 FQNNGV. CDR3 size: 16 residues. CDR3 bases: TGTGCCAGCAGCTTACCCACAAGGGGCCTTGGGGAAAAACTGTTTTTT. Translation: CASSLPTRGLGEKLFF. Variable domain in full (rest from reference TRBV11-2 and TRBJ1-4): EAGVAQSPRYKIIEKRQSVAFWCNPISGHATLYWYQQILGQGPKLLIQFQNNGVVDDSQLPKDRFSAERLKGVDSTLKIQPAKLEDSAVYLCASSLPTRGLGEKLFFGSGTQLSVL.

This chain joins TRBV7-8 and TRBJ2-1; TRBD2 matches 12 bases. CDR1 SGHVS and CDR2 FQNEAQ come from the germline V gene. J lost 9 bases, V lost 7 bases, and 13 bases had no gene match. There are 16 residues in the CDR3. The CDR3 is CASTSASGGAKGEQFF. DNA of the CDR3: TGTGCCAGCACCTCAGCTAGCGGGGGGGCGAAAGGTGAGCAGTTCTTC.

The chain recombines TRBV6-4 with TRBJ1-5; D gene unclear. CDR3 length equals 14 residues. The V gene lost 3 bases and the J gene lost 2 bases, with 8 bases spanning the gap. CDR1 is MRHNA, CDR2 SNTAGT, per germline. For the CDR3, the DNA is TGTGCCAGCAGTGAGACGGCGGGCAATCAGCCCCAGCATTTT. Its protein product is CASSETAGNQPQHF.

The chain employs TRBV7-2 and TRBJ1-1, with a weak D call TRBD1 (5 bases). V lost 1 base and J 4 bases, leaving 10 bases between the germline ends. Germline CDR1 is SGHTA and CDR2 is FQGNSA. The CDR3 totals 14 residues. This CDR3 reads CASSLGVRGTEAFF. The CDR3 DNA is TGTGCCAGCAGCTTAGGCGTAAGGGGCACTGAAGCTTTCTTT.

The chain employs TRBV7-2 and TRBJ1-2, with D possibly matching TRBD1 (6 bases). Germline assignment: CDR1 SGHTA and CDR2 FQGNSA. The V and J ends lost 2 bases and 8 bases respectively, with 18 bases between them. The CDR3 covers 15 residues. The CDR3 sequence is CASSLLAPAGGGYTF. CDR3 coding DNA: TGTGCCAGCAGCTTATTGGCCCCCGCGGGGGGCGGCTACACCTTC. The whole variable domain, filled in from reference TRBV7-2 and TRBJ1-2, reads GAGVSQSPSNKVTEKGKDVELRCDPISGHTALYWYRQSLGQGLEFLIYFQGNSAPDKSGLPSDRFSAERTGGSVSTLTIQRTQQEDSAVYLCASSLLAPAGGGYTFGSGTRLTVV.

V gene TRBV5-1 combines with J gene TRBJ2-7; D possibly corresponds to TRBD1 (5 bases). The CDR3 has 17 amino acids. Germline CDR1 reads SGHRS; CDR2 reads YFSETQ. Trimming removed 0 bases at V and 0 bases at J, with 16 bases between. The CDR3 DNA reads TGCGCCAGCAGCTTGGCTATAACAGGATCCAGCTCCTACGAGCAGTACTTC. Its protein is CASSLAITGSSSYEQYF.

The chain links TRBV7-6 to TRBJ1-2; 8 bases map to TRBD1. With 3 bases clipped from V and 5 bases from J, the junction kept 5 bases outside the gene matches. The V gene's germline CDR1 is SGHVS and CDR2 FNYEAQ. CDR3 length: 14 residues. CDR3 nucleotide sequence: TGTGCCAGCAGCTTTCGGGGACAGGAATATGGCTACACCTTC. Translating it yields CASSFRGQEYGYTF.

CDR3 in DNA: TGTGCCAGCAGCCAAGATTACTTAGCCAAAAACATTCAGTACTTC. This gives the protein CASSQDYLAKNIQYF. The J gene is TRBJ2-4, the V gene TRBV4-2, with D hard to call. Germline V gene sequence: CDR1 LGHNA, CDR2 YNFKEQ. The CDR3 sequence is 15 residues long. Trimming took 0 bases from V and 0 from J, leaving 6 bases between them.

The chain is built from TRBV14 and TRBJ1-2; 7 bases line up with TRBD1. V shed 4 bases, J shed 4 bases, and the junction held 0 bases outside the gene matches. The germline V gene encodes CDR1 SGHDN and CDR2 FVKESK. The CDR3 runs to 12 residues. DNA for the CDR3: TGTGCCAGCAGCCGGACAGGCTATGGCTACACCTTC. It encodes CASSRTGYGYTF.

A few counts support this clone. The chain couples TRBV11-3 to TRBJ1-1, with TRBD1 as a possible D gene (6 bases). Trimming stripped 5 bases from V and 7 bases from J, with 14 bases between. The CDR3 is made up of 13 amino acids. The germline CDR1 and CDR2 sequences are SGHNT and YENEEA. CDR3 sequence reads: CASSLGGVGEAFF. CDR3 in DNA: TGTGCCAGCAGCCTAGGGGGGGTTGGTGAAGCTTTCTTT.

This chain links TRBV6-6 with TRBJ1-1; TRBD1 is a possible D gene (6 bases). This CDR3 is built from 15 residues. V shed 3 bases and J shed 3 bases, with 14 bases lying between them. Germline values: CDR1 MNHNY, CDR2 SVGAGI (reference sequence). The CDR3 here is CASSYPGGSDTEAFF. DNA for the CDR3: TGTGCCAGCAGTTATCCGGGGGGCTCGGACACTGAAGCTTTCTTT.

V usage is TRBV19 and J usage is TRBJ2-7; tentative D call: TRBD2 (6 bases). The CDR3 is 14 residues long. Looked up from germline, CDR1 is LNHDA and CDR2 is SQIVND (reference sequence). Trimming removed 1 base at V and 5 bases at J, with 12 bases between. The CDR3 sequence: CASSIVHGGDEQYF. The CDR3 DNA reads TGTGCCAGTAGTATAGTACATGGCGGGGACGAGCAGTACTTC. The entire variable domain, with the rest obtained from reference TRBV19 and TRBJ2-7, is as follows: DGGITQSPKYLFRKEGQNVTLSCEQNLNHDAMYWYRQDPGQGLRLIYYSQIVNDFQKGDIAEGYSVSREKKESFPLTVTSAQKNPTAFYLCASSIVHGGDEQYFGPGTRLTVT.

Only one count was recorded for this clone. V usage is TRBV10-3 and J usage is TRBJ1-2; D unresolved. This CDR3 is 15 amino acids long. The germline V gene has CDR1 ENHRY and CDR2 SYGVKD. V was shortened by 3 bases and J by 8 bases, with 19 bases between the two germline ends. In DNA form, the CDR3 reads TGTGCCATCAGTGATCAAGGCACGGAAGGAGAAGGCTACACCTTC. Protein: CAISDQGTEGEGYTF.

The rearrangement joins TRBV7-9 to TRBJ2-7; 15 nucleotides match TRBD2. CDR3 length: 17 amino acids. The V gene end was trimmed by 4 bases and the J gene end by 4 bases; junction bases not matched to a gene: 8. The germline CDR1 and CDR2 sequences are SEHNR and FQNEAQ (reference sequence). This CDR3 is CASSSRTSGGDRYEQYF. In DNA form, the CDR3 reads TGTGCCAGCAGCTCTCGGACTAGCGGGGGGGACAGATACGAGCAGTACTTC.

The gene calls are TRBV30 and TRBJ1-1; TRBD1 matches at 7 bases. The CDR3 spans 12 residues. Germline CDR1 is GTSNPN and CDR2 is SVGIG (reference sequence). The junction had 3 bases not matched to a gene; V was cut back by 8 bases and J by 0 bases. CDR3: CARGQLNTEAFF. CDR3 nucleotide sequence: TGTGCCCGGGGACAGTTGAACACTGAAGCTTTCTTT.

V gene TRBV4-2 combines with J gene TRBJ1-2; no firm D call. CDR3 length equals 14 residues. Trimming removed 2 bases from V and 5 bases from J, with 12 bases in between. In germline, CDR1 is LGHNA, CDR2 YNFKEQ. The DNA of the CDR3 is TGTGCCAGCAGCCAAACCGGGGTTGGGTATGGCTACACCTTC. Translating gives CASSQTGVGYGYTF.

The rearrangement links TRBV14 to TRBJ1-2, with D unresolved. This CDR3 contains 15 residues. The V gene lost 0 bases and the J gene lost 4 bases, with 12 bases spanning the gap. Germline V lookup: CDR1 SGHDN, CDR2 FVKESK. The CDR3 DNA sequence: TGTGCCAGCAGCCAAGAAGCGGGAGTAAGCTATGGCTACACCTTC. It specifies CASSQEAGVSYGYTF.

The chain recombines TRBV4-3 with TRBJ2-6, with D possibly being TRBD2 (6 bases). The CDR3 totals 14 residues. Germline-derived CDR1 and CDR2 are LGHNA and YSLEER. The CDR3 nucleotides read TGCGCTTCGGGAGCCGGGACGGGGAGAAACGTCCTGACTTTC. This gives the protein CASGAGTGRNVLTF.

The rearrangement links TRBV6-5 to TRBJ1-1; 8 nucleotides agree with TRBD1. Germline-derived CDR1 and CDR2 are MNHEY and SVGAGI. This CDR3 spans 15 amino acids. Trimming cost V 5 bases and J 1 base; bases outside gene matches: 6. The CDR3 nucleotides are TGTGCCAGCAGTAAAGACAGGGGCTCGAACACTGAAGCTTTCTTT. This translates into CASSKDRGSNTEAFF.

The CDR3 loop is CASSLSGGPGTQYF. The CDR3 bases are TGTGCCAGCAGTCTGAGCGGGGGGCCAGGGACCCAGTACTTC. The rearrangement joins TRBV2 to TRBJ2-5, with TRBD2 matching 9 bases. Germline V gene data show CDR1 as SNHLY and CDR2 as FYNNEI. The ends lost 5 bases at V and 7 bases at J; junction bases unmatched: 8. The CDR3 consists of 14 residues.

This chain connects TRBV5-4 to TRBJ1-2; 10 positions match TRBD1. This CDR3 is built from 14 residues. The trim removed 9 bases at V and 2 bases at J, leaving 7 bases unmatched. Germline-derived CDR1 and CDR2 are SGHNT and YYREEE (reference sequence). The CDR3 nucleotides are TGTGCCACCAGAAGACAGGGGGCGAACTATGGCTACACCTTC. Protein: CATRRQGANYGYTF.